Listed below are T cell receptor beta chains from one sample, sequenced in a study of graft-versus-host responses after intestinal transplantation. Generated by immunoSEQ multiplex PCR, the TCRdb table keeps only in-frame clones and is missing some. The sample records roughly 110,000 clones, around 94% being singletons. Which antigens these TCRs recognize remains unknown. The material sequenced was unstimulated CD8+ T cells sorted from spleen or lymph node cells, taken before transplant. The receptor source for this set is a human donor who was the organ donor for an intestinal transplant. CDR3s include the opening cysteine and the closing phenylalanine or tryptophan. Fields, in order: V gene, D gene, J gene, clone size, CDR3 DNA, CDR3 protein. The D gene is left open where the match is weak. Some rows have no size entry. The others give once, few or many, or a class for an expanded clone.

v_call: TRBV27
d_call: TRBD2
j_call: TRBJ2-3
clone_size: .
cdr3_nt: TGTGCCAGCAGTTTAGGGGGAGGGTACACAGATACGCAGTATTTT
cdr3_aa: CASSLGGGYTDTQYF

v_call: TRBV29-1
d_call: .
j_call: TRBJ2-2
clone_size: .
cdr3_nt: TGCAGCGTTGGCCCAGGGAACACCGGGGAGCTGTTTTTT
cdr3_aa: CSVGPGNTGELFF

v_call: TRBV4-1
d_call: .
j_call: TRBJ2-7
clone_size: .
cdr3_nt: TGCGCCAGCAGCCAAGGTAGCAACTCCTACGAGCAGTACTTC
cdr3_aa: CASSQGSNSYEQYF

v_call: TRBV28
d_call: TRBD1
j_call: TRBJ1-5
clone_size: .
cdr3_nt: TGTGCCAGCAGGTTAGAAACCGGGACAGGCGGTTATAGCAATCAGCCCCAGCATTTT
cdr3_aa: CASRLETGTGGYSNQPQHF

v_call: TRBV19
d_call: .
j_call: TRBJ1-5
clone_size: .
cdr3_nt: TGTGCCAGTAGACAGGGTATCAATCAGCCCCAGCATTTT
cdr3_aa: CASRQGINQPQHF

v_call: TRBV30
d_call: TRBD1
j_call: TRBJ2-1
clone_size: once
cdr3_nt: TGTGCCTGGACCACGACAGGGCGTTCCTACAATGAGCAGTTCTTC
cdr3_aa: CAWTTTGRSYNEQFF

v_call: TRBV5-4
d_call: .
j_call: TRBJ2-1
clone_size: .
cdr3_nt: TGTGCCAGCAGCTTGGGCGATAATGAGCAGTTCTTC
cdr3_aa: CASSLGDNEQFF

v_call: TRBV4-1
d_call: .
j_call: TRBJ2-1
clone_size: once
cdr3_nt: TGCGCCAGCAGCCAAGAGTCGGGCCCCCCCGATGAGCAGTTCTTC
cdr3_aa: CASSQESGPPDEQFF

v_call: TRBV4-3
d_call: .
j_call: TRBJ2-7
clone_size: .
cdr3_nt: TGCCCTATTCCAGCGTCCTACGAGCAGTACTTC
cdr3_aa: CPIPASYEQYF

v_call: TRBV30
d_call: .
j_call: TRBJ1-1
clone_size: .
cdr3_nt: TGTGCCTGGAGTGTACAGGGCAGTTGGAACACTGAAGCTTTCTTT
cdr3_aa: CAWSVQGSWNTEAFF

v_call: TRBV13
d_call: .
j_call: TRBJ1-1
clone_size: .
cdr3_nt: TGTGCCAGCAGGAACCTACCGGGACTGATGAACACTGAAGCTTTCTTT
cdr3_aa: CASRNLPGLMNTEAFF

v_call: TRBV28
d_call: .
j_call: TRBJ2-2
clone_size: .
cdr3_nt: TGTGCCAGCAGTTTTAAAACCGTCACCGGGGAGCTGTTTTTT
cdr3_aa: CASSFKTVTGELFF

v_call: TRBV19
d_call: .
j_call: TRBJ2-7
clone_size: .
cdr3_nt: TGTGCCAGTAGTATAGCCACCGGGTTAGGGTACGAGCAGTACTTC
cdr3_aa: CASSIATGLGYEQYF

v_call: TRBV2
d_call: .
j_call: TRBJ2-7
clone_size: .
cdr3_nt: TGTGCCAGCAGTGACGCGGGACTTTACGAGCAGTACTTC
cdr3_aa: CASSDAGLYEQYF

v_call: TRBV9
d_call: TRBD2
j_call: TRBJ2-7
clone_size: .
cdr3_nt: TGTGCCAGCAGCCCGGGAGCGGGGGGATACGAGCAGTACTTC
cdr3_aa: CASSPGAGGYEQYF

v_call: TRBV5-1
d_call: .
j_call: TRBJ1-6
clone_size: .
cdr3_nt: TGCGCCAGCAGCTTGGGTGATTCACCCCTCCACTTT
cdr3_aa: CASSLGDSPLHF

v_call: TRBV7-2
d_call: TRBD1
j_call: TRBJ2-5
clone_size: .
cdr3_nt: TGTGCCAGCAGCTTGACAGGGGGCGCAGAGACCCAGTACTTC
cdr3_aa: CASSLTGGAETQYF

v_call: TRBV13
d_call: .
j_call: TRBJ1-1
clone_size: .
cdr3_nt: TGTGCCAGCAGTCAAGACAGGAACACTGAAGCTTTCTTT
cdr3_aa: CASSQDRNTEAFF

v_call: TRBV11-2
d_call: .
j_call: TRBJ2-3
clone_size: once
cdr3_nt: TGTGCCAGCAGCTTTAACGGGCGGTCTAGCACAGATACGCAGTATTTT
cdr3_aa: CASSFNGRSSTDTQYF

v_call: TRBV29-1
d_call: TRBD2
j_call: TRBJ2-7
clone_size: .
cdr3_nt: TGCAGCGTAAGACTAGCGGGGACCTACGAGCAGTACTTC
cdr3_aa: CSVRLAGTYEQYF

v_call: TRBV9
d_call: .
j_call: TRBJ1-1
clone_size: .
cdr3_nt: TGTGCCAGCAGCTGGGAAGAGAACACTGAAGCTTTCTTT
cdr3_aa: CASSWEENTEAFF

v_call: TRBV6-1
d_call: .
j_call: TRBJ2-1
clone_size: .
cdr3_nt: TGTGCCAGCAGTCAAGGGAATGAGCAGTTCTTC
cdr3_aa: CASSQGNEQFF

v_call: TRBV5-5
d_call: .
j_call: TRBJ2-7
clone_size: .
cdr3_nt: TGTGCCAGCAGCTTGGCCATCCGGGACGGCTCCTACGAGCAGTACTTC
cdr3_aa: CASSLAIRDGSYEQYF

v_call: TRBV10-3
d_call: .
j_call: TRBJ1-2
clone_size: once
cdr3_nt: TGTGCCATCAGTGAGTCTCCGAATCCGAACTATGGCTACACCTTC
cdr3_aa: CAISESPNPNYGYTF

v_call: TRBV2
d_call: .
j_call: TRBJ2-7
clone_size: .
cdr3_nt: TGTGCCAGCAGTCTCCGCGTATTGGACTACGAGCAGTACTTC
cdr3_aa: CASSLRVLDYEQYF

v_call: TRBV2
d_call: TRBD2
j_call: TRBJ2-3
clone_size: .
cdr3_nt: TGTGCCAGCAGTGGCGCGGGAGTTGGTACGCAGTATTTT
cdr3_aa: CASSGAGVGTQYF

v_call: TRBV7-9
d_call: TRBD2
j_call: TRBJ2-3
clone_size: .
cdr3_nt: TGTGCCAGCAGCTTACTAGCGGGAGTCCGAGATACGCAGTATTTT
cdr3_aa: CASSLLAGVRDTQYF

v_call: TRBV13
d_call: .
j_call: TRBJ1-2
clone_size: .
cdr3_nt: TGTGCCAGCAGCTTCGCCCAATCCGGGAACTATGGCTACACCTTC
cdr3_aa: CASSFAQSGNYGYTF

v_call: TRBV19
d_call: .
j_call: TRBJ2-2
clone_size: .
cdr3_nt: TGTGCCAGTAGTATGGGGACCGGGGAGCTGTTTTTT
cdr3_aa: CASSMGTGELFF

v_call: TRBV5-5
d_call: TRBD2
j_call: TRBJ2-1
clone_size: .
cdr3_nt: TGTGCCAGCAGCTTCAGAGCGGGAGAGCAGTTCTTC
cdr3_aa: CASSFRAGEQFF

v_call: TRBV10-3
d_call: .
j_call: TRBJ1-3
clone_size: .
cdr3_nt: TGTGCCATCAGTGGGTCCCACACGGTTTCAGGAAACACCATATATTTT
cdr3_aa: CAISGSHTVSGNTIYF

v_call: TRBV29-1
d_call: TRBD2
j_call: TRBJ2-1
clone_size: .
cdr3_nt: TGCAGCGTTGGAGAGGCGGGAGCAGACGATGAGCAGTTCTTC
cdr3_aa: CSVGEAGADDEQFF

v_call: TRBV4-1
d_call: TRBD1
j_call: TRBJ2-7
clone_size: once
cdr3_nt: TGCGCCAGCAGCCAAGTTGGTGCAGGGGGTTACGAGCAGTACTTC
cdr3_aa: CASSQVGAGGYEQYF

v_call: TRBV5-1
d_call: TRBD2
j_call: TRBJ2-7
clone_size: medium-sized
cdr3_nt: TGCGCCAGCAGCTTGGGGGCTAGCGGGAGCGACGAGCAGTACTTC
cdr3_aa: CASSLGASGSDEQYF

v_call: TRBV15
d_call: .
j_call: TRBJ2-1
clone_size: .
cdr3_nt: TGTGCCACCAGCGCACTCCACAATGAGCAGTTCTTC
cdr3_aa: CATSALHNEQFF

v_call: TRBV6-5
d_call: TRBD2
j_call: TRBJ2-1
clone_size: .
cdr3_nt: TGTGCCAGCACCCTAGGGACTAGCGGGTACAATGAGCAGTTCTTC
cdr3_aa: CASTLGTSGYNEQFF

v_call: TRBV6-1
d_call: .
j_call: TRBJ2-7
clone_size: .
cdr3_nt: TGTGCCAGCAGTTACGGGGGAGGGCAGTACTTC
cdr3_aa: CASSYGGGQYF

v_call: TRBV4-1
d_call: TRBD2
j_call: TRBJ2-2
clone_size: .
cdr3_nt: TGCGCCAGCAGCCAAGCAGTAGGTACTAGCGGGAGTACCGGGGAGCTGTTTTTT
cdr3_aa: CASSQAVGTSGSTGELFF

v_call: TRBV20-1
d_call: .
j_call: TRBJ2-7
clone_size: .
cdr3_nt: TGCAGTGCTAGAGCTTCCTACGAGCAGTACTTC
cdr3_aa: CSARASYEQYF

v_call: TRBV5-4
d_call: TRBD2
j_call: TRBJ2-7
clone_size: .
cdr3_nt: TGTGCCAGCAGGCTCCTAGGAGCGGGAGAGCAGTACTTC
cdr3_aa: CASRLLGAGEQYF

v_call: TRBV10-2
d_call: .
j_call: TRBJ2-3
clone_size: .
cdr3_nt: TGCGCCAGCAGTGAGTCGGCTGTCACAGATACGCAGTATTTT
cdr3_aa: CASSESAVTDTQYF

v_call: TRBV4-3
d_call: .
j_call: TRBJ2-3
clone_size: .
cdr3_nt: TGCGCCAGCAGCCAAGACCGGGGCACAGATACGCAGTATTTT
cdr3_aa: CASSQDRGTDTQYF

v_call: TRBV6-5
d_call: .
j_call: TRBJ1-1
clone_size: .
cdr3_nt: TGTGCCAGCAGTTACTCAACGCGAGGCACTGAAGCTTTCTTT
cdr3_aa: CASSYSTRGTEAFF

v_call: TRBV16
d_call: .
j_call: TRBJ2-5
clone_size: .
cdr3_nt: TGTGCCAGCGCGGCCGCAGACCCCAAGACCCAGTACTTC
cdr3_aa: CASAAADPKTQYF

v_call: TRBV4-1
d_call: .
j_call: TRBJ2-7
clone_size: once
cdr3_nt: TGCGCCAGCAGCCAAGTCCCGGGGGCTCCCTACGAGCAGTACTTC
cdr3_aa: CASSQVPGAPYEQYF

v_call: TRBV7-6
d_call: .
j_call: TRBJ1-1
clone_size: .
cdr3_nt: TGTGCCAGCAGCTTACTTCTGCTGAACACTGAAGCTTTCTTT
cdr3_aa: CASSLLLLNTEAFF

v_call: TRBV6-1
d_call: .
j_call: TRBJ1-2
clone_size: .
cdr3_nt: TGTGCCAGCAAACGAGCTAACTATGGCTACACCTTC
cdr3_aa: CASKRANYGYTF

v_call: TRBV27
d_call: .
j_call: TRBJ1-2
clone_size: .
cdr3_nt: TGTGCCAGCAGTGGAACAGGGTATGGCTACACCTTC
cdr3_aa: CASSGTGYGYTF

v_call: TRBV6-5
d_call: .
j_call: TRBJ1-1
clone_size: .
cdr3_nt: TGTGCCAGCAGTACCCCGGACAGCCCCACTGAAGCTTTCTTT
cdr3_aa: CASSTPDSPTEAFF

v_call: TRBV29-1
d_call: TRBD1
j_call: TRBJ2-7
clone_size: .
cdr3_nt: TGCAGCGTAGGGGGACAGGGGTCGTACTACGAGCAGTACTTC
cdr3_aa: CSVGGQGSYYEQYF

v_call: TRBV10-3
d_call: .
j_call: TRBJ1-3
clone_size: .
cdr3_nt: TGTGCCATCAGTGAGTCATCCCCCCGGGAGTACTCTGGAAACACCATATATTTT
cdr3_aa: CAISESSPREYSGNTIYF

v_call: TRBV7-9
d_call: TRBD2
j_call: TRBJ2-1
clone_size: .
cdr3_nt: TGTGCCAGCAGCTTAGGGACTAGGGTTTCGTACAATGAGCAGTTCTTC
cdr3_aa: CASSLGTRVSYNEQFF

v_call: TRBV11-1
d_call: TRBD2
j_call: TRBJ2-7
clone_size: few
cdr3_nt: TGTGCCAGCAGCTTCTTCCCCAGCGGGAGGGACGAGCAGTACTTC
cdr3_aa: CASSFFPSGRDEQYF

v_call: TRBV5-1
d_call: .
j_call: TRBJ1-5
clone_size: .
cdr3_nt: TGCGCCAGCAGCTTAGCAGGGCCCAATCAGCCCCAGCATTTT
cdr3_aa: CASSLAGPNQPQHF

v_call: TRBV15
d_call: .
j_call: TRBJ2-7
clone_size: .
cdr3_nt: TGTGCCACCAGCAGAGATTTTGGGCAGGGGAGTCCCGAGCAGTACTTC
cdr3_aa: CATSRDFGQGSPEQYF

v_call: TRBV10-3
d_call: TRBD1
j_call: TRBJ2-3
clone_size: .
cdr3_nt: TGTGCCATCAGCAGACAGGGTGGCCCAGATACGCAGTATTTT
cdr3_aa: CAISRQGGPDTQYF

v_call: TRBV6-5
d_call: TRBD2
j_call: TRBJ2-1
clone_size: .
cdr3_nt: TGTGCCAGCAGTTACAGTTTAGCGGGAGAGAATGAGCAGTTCTTC
cdr3_aa: CASSYSLAGENEQFF